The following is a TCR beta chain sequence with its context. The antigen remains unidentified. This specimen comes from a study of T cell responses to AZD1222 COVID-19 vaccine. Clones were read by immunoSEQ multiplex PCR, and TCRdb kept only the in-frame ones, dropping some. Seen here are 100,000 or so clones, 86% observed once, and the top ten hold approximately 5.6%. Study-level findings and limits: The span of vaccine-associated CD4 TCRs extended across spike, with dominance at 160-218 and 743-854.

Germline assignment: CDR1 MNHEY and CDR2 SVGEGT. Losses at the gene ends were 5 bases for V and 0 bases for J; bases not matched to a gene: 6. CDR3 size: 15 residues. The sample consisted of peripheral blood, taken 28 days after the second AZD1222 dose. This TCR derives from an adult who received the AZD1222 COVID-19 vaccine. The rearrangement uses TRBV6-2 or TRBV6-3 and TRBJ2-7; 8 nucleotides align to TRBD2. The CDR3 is CASSQTGLGSYEQYF. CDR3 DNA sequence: TGTGCCAGCAGTCAAACGGGACTAGGCTCCTACGAGCAGTACTTC.